A single sample gave rise to the 10 T cell receptor beta chains below, sequenced in a study of human T cells and chemical hapten exposure. The time point denotes: patch test 1, 2 weeks after DPC sensitization. The treatment is: therapeutic diphenylcyclopropenone sensitization with weekly scalp DPC. From the RACE reads, TCRdb called clonotypes with MiXCR, one entry per CDR3 protein. Of approximately 400,000 distinct CDR3 sequences in the sample, about 4.8% were seen once. The specimen was whole blood, collected in connection with sensitization to the hapten diphenylcyclopropenone (DPC). The receptors shown here come from a woman between 50 and 59 years old with alopecia areata. Some clones in this sample may be carry-over from other donors' samples.

The table lists this clonotype with many counts. V and J are TRBV12-3 or TRBV12-4 and TRBJ2-1; D remains ambiguous. V shed 2 bases and J shed 10 bases, with 9 bases lying between them. This CDR3 is 12 amino acids long. CDR3 DNA sequence: TGTGCCAGCAGTTTACTGGGGTACGAGCAGTTCTTC. Amino acid sequence: CASSLLGYEQFF.

The chain has TRBV12-3 or TRBV12-4 and TRBJ2-2; no clear D. The V end lost 6 bases, the J end lost 1 base, and 6 bases lay between the germline ends. This CDR3 has 13 residues. The CDR3 sequence is CASRTRNTGELFF. The CDR3 DNA reads as TGTGCCAGCAGAACGCGGAACACCGGGGAGCTGTTTTTT.

V is TRBV30 and J is TRBJ2-3, with a weak D call TRBD1 (6 bases). CDR1 is GTSNPN and CDR2 is SVGIG in the germline V gene (reference sequence). V lost 5 bases, J lost 1 base, and 10 bases lay in between. CDR3 length: 13 residues. The chain's CDR3 is CAWGTSGTDTQYF. The CDR3 nucleotides read TGTGCCTGGGGGACATCTGGCACAGATACGCAGTATTTT.

This clonotype was counted at least ten times. The chain employs TRBV5-6 and TRBJ2-6; 7 bases match TRBD1. Trimming at V came to 4 bases and at J to 4 bases, leaving 8 bases not matched to a gene. The CDR3 length is 16 residues. Germline V gene lookup returns CDR1 SGHDT and CDR2 YYEEEE. The CDR3 spells CASSPEGAEGANVLTF. In nucleotides, the CDR3 is TGTGCCAGCAGCCCAGAGGGGGCGGAGGGGGCCAACGTCCTGACTTTC.

This chain's CDR3 is CASSKWAGGFNQPQHF. The CDR3 coding sequence is TGTGCCAGCAGCAAATGGGCGGGGGGGTTCAATCAGCCCCAGCATTTT. V and J are TRBV21-1 and TRBJ1-5. TRBV21-1 is marked as a pseudogene. This CDR3 has 16 residues.

This clonotype came up many times. J is TRBJ2-7 and V is TRBV20-1; 8 bases agree with TRBD2. Germline trimming cut 5 bases from V and 3 bases from J; bases unmatched to any gene: 6. Germline-derived CDR1 and CDR2 are DFQATT and SNEGSKA (reference sequence). The CDR3 is 13 residues long. This CDR3 is CSALAGLYYEQYF. The CDR3 DNA reads as TGCAGTGCTTTAGCGGGACTATACTACGAGCAGTACTTC.

This clonotype was recorded at least ten times. The CDR3 protein is CSARASRATDTQYF. CDR3 bases: TGCAGTGCTAGAGCTTCTAGGGCGACAGATACGCAGTATTTT. The chain is built from TRBV20-1 and TRBJ2-3; D ambiguous. Looked up from germline, CDR1 is DFQATT and CDR2 is SNEGSKA (reference sequence). The CDR3 has 14 amino acids. Trimming took 1 base from V and 3 from J, leaving 11 bases between them.

The chain is built from TRBV6-1 and TRBJ1-6; D unclear. CDR1 and CDR2 from the germline V gene are MNHNS and SASEGT. Trimming shortened V by 7 bases and J by 3 bases, and 16 bases separated the two germline ends. The CDR3 runs 16 residues. The DNA of the CDR3 is TGTGCCAGCATGGGGTCCGATACAAGCTATAATTCACCCCTCCACTTT. Its translation is CASMGSDTSYNSPLHF.

This clonotype was observed many times. J is TRBJ2-7 and V is TRBV24-1; TRBD2 is a possible D gene (6 bases). The CDR3 is made up of 15 amino acids. CDR1 is KGHDR, CDR2 SFDVKD, per germline. With 2 bases removed from V and 2 bases from J, the gap between germline ends came to 12 bases. The CDR3 sequence: CATSDSGSGAYEQYF. Here the CDR3 DNA reads TGTGCCACCAGTGATTCTGGTAGCGGAGCCTACGAGCAGTACTTC.

The table lists this clonotype with many counts. V is TRBV29-1 and J is TRBJ2-1; 7 bases are a match to TRBD2. This CDR3 is built from 16 residues. Trimming removed 6 bases from V and 4 bases from J; junction bases left unmatched: 15. Germline V gene sequence: CDR1 SQVTM, CDR2 ANQGSEA. The CDR3: CSVDPGSGEVYNEQFF. The CDR3 DNA follows: TGCAGCGTCGACCCCGGAAGCGGGGAAGTATACAATGAGCAGTTCTTC.